One and the same sample provided the 29 T cell receptor beta chains below, sequenced in a study of blood T cell repertoires in COVID-19. The protocol was immunoSEQ multiplex PCR, while the TCRdb copy is restricted to in-frame clones and leaves out a portion. The sample holds roughly 260,000 clones; 70% to 90% are singletons and the top ten take around 1.8%. The sequencing sample was made of PBMCs or T cells enriched from blood (not recorded which). These receptors all come from a woman aged 45-65 years who had recovered from COVID-19.

The chain has TRBV4-2 and TRBJ2-2; D not certain. Trimming left V 0 bases short and J 1 base short, with 12 bases between. This CDR3 has 17 residues. From germline, CDR1 is LGHNA and CDR2 YNFKEQ. The CDR3: CASSQDRSTVNTGELFF. As DNA, the CDR3 is TGTGCCAGCAGCCAAGATAGGAGCACTGTGAACACCGGGGAGCTGTTTTTT.

The rearrangement uses TRBV10-3 and TRBJ2-5; 9 nucleotides match TRBD1. The germline gives CDR1 ENHRY, CDR2 SYGVKD. This CDR3 spans 13 amino acids. The V gene end was trimmed by 5 bases and the J gene end by 4 bases; junction bases not matched to a gene: 2. DNA of the CDR3: TGTGCCATCAGTCAGACAGGGGGAGAGACCCAGTACTTC. Amino acid sequence: CAISQTGGETQYF.

The genes are TRBV11-3 and TRBJ2-1; 9 bases are shared with TRBD1. Germline CDR1 reads SGHNT; CDR2 reads YENEEA. This CDR3 spans 15 amino acids. J lost 6 bases, V lost 5 bases, and 8 bases had no gene match. CDR3 bases: TGTGCCAGCAGCCCCGGGACAGGGTACGTCAATGAGCAGTTCTTC. Protein sequence: CASSPGTGYVNEQFF. The full variable domain, in which reference TRBV11-3 and TRBJ2-1 provide the parts outside the CDR3, is EAGVVQSPRYKIIEKKQPVAFWCNPISGHNTLYWYLQNLGQGPELLIRYENEEAVDDSQLPKDRFSAERLKGVDSTLKIQPAELGDSAVYLCASSPGTGYVNEQFFGPGTRLTVL.

This chain connects TRBV11-2 to TRBJ2-1, with TRBD2 matching 9 bases. Germline loops: CDR1 SGHAT, CDR2 FQNNGV. CDR3 size: 16 residues. V gave up 1 base and J gave up 6 bases; unmatched junction bases: 7. CDR3 in DNA: TGTGCCAGCAGCTTAGGGGGACTAGCACGGGGCAATGAGCAGTTCTTC. Encoded protein: CASSLGGLARGNEQFF.

The sample holds one count of this clone. This chain joins TRBV2 and TRBJ1-4; 9 positions match TRBD1. The CDR3 loop spans 18 amino acids. The germline CDR1 and CDR2 sequences are SNHLY and FYNNEI. V dropped 6 bases and J dropped 1; count of bases not matched to a gene: 12. Here the CDR3 DNA reads TGTGCCAGCAGCGGCCCGGACAGGGGCCAAGTAACTAATGAAAAACTGTTTTTT. As protein: CASSGPDRGQVTNEKLFF.

This clone has just a few counts. This rearrangement joins TRBV6-5 to TRBJ1-1; D is unclear. The CDR3 length is 13 residues. Germline V gives CDR1 MNHEY, CDR2 SVGAGI. Deletions cut 7 bases from V and 1 base from J, with 10 bases between. CDR3 DNA: TGTGCCAGCACCAAAGCGGGGAACACTGAAGCTTTCTTT. This codes for CASTKAGNTEAFF.

The sample holds a few counts of this clone. V is TRBV28 and J is TRBJ1-4; D gene ambiguous. CDR1 MDHEN and CDR2 SYDVKM come from the germline V gene. Trimming cost V 6 bases and J 4 bases, with 12 bases left between them. CDR3 length: 14 amino acids. The CDR3 DNA follows: TGTGCCAGCAGCATACAGAGCATTAATGAAAAACTGTTTTTT. Protein product: CASSIQSINEKLFF.

The chain has TRBV4-1 and TRBJ2-7; D remains unclear. Between the trimmed V and J ends, which lost 0 bases and 2 bases, there was a span of 8 bases. The CDR3 runs 14 residues. Germline V CDR1 and CDR2: MGHRA, YSYEKL. The CDR3 region has the DNA TGCGCCAGCAGCCAAGAACACAAACCCTACGAGCAGTACTTC. This sequence encodes CASSQEHKPYEQYF.

The rearrangement uses TRBV27 and TRBJ1-5; TRBD1 might be the D (6 bases). Germline loops: CDR1 MNHEY, CDR2 SMNVEV (reference sequence). The germline V and J ends were trimmed by 10 bases and 0 bases, with 13 bases remaining between them. This CDR3 has 14 amino acids. CDR3 in amino acids: CAKGGDPSNQPQHF. Here the CDR3 DNA reads TGTGCCAAAGGGGGGGACCCTAGCAATCAGCCCCAGCATTTT.

The rearrangement joins TRBV28 to TRBJ2-1; tentatively, D is TRBD1 (5 bases). The CDR3 covers 13 residues. With 6 bases removed from V and 3 bases from J, the gap between germline ends came to 9 bases. Germline V gene lookup returns CDR1 MDHEN and CDR2 SYDVKM. The CDR3 is CASRPGYYNEQFF. The CDR3 DNA is TGTGCCAGCAGGCCAGGGTACTACAATGAGCAGTTCTTC.

The rearrangement joins TRBV27 to TRBJ2-7, with D maybe TRBD2 (5 bases). The CDR3 length is 16 residues. Germline V gives CDR1 MNHEY, CDR2 SMNVEV (reference sequence). Trimming took 0 bases from V and 6 from J, leaving 18 bases between them. CDR3 residues: CASSLSPGTPHFEQYF. For the CDR3, the DNA is TGTGCCAGCAGTTTATCGCCGGGAACCCCCCATTTCGAGCAGTACTTC.

The chain combines TRBV7-9 with TRBJ1-5; TRBD1 matches at 11 bases. Germline loops: CDR1 SEHNR, CDR2 FQNEAQ (reference sequence). The CDR3 is made up of 15 amino acids. J lost 7 bases, V lost 6 bases, and 8 bases had no gene match. For the CDR3, the DNA is TGTGCCAGCAGTCCCGGGACAGGGGGGGAACAGCCCCAGCATTTT. Its translation is CASSPGTGGEQPQHF.

This chain connects TRBV5-5 to TRBJ2-1, with D possibly being TRBD1 (8 bases). V was clipped by 0 bases and J by 6 bases, with 16 bases between them. In germline, CDR1 is SGHKS, CDR2 YYEKEE (reference sequence). This CDR3 contains 16 residues. The CDR3 sequence is CASSLGPQGGINEQFF. CDR3 sequence (DNA): TGTGCCAGCAGCTTGGGGCCACAGGGGGGGATCAATGAGCAGTTCTTC.

The V and J genes are TRBV2 and TRBJ2-7; tentative D call: TRBD2 (5 bases). V lost 10 bases and J lost 0, with 13 bases in between. Germline V lookup: CDR1 SNHLY, CDR2 FYNNEI. The length of the CDR3 is 13 residues. CDR3 coding DNA: TGTGCCACCGCAGCGGAACTCTCCTACGAGCAGTACTTC. Protein product: CATAAELSYEQYF.

The V call is TRBV10-2, the J call TRBJ2-7; 9 bases map to TRBD2. The CDR3 has 13 amino acids. Germline-derived CDR1 and CDR2 are WSHSY and SAAADI. V shed 4 bases and J 6 bases; nucleotides not matched to a gene: 4. CDR3 region: CASSVAGGIEQYF. CDR3 coding DNA: TGCGCCAGCAGTGTCGCGGGAGGGATCGAGCAGTACTTC.

The chain has TRBV28 and TRBJ1-1, with a tentative D call TRBD1 (6 bases). The CDR3 totals 12 residues. The V end lost 1 base, the J end lost 11 bases, and 11 bases lay between the germline ends. Germline CDR1 MDHEN, CDR2 SYDVKM. The CDR3, as DNA: TGTGCCAGCAGTTTATATACAGGGATGGCTTTCTTT. Translation gives CASSLYTGMAFF.

Turning to this clone: One end of the junction varies from germline; a read error may be responsible. The chain links TRBV7-7 to TRBJ2-5; TRBD1 matches 9 bases. Germline CDR1 is SSHAT and CDR2 is FNYEAQ (reference sequence). The CDR3 runs to 15 residues. Here the CDR3 DNA reads TGTGCTAGCAGCCTACAGGGGGCAGACAGAGAGACCCAGTACTTC. It translates to CASSLQGADRETQYF.

The chain is built from TRBV3-1 (or the pseudogene TRBV3-2) and TRBJ2-7; D not certain. The CDR3 extends over 13 amino acids. V was trimmed by 1 base and J by 0 bases, leaving 4 bases between them. Germline loops: CDR1 LGHDT, CDR2 YNNKEL (reference sequence). DNA for the CDR3: TGTGCCAGCAGCCAAGCCTCCTCCTACGAGCAGTACTTC. Its translation: CASSQASSYEQYF.

The V call is TRBV2, the J call TRBJ2-7, with 12 nucleotides matching TRBD2. V lost 8 bases to trimming and J lost 0 bases; unmatched junction nucleotides: 8. This CDR3 region has 16 residues. Per the germline V gene, CDR1 is SNHLY and CDR2 is FYNNEI. This chain's CDR3 is CASPNRLAGDSYEQYF. CDR3 bases: TGTGCCAGCCCGAACCGACTAGCGGGGGACTCCTACGAGCAGTACTTC.

CDR3 amino acids: CASSYGTPNTEAFF. The CDR3 DNA reads TGTGCCAGCAGTTACGGGACACCTAACACTGAAGCTTTCTTT. The V call is TRBV6-5, the J call TRBJ1-1; D may be TRBD1 (6 bases). The germline V and J ends were trimmed by 2 bases and 2 bases, with 9 bases remaining between them. This CDR3 contains 14 residues. Germline lookup yields CDR1 MNHEY and CDR2 SVGAGI.

V is TRBV6-5 and J is TRBJ1-1; 7 nucleotides align to TRBD1. Germline V gene data show CDR1 as MNHEY and CDR2 as SVGAGI. V gave up 2 bases and J gave up 6 bases; unmatched junction bases: 3. The CDR3 loop spans 13 amino acids. CDR3 nucleotide sequence: TGTGCCAGCAGTTACAATCAGGGGGCTGAAGCTTTCTTT. This codes for CASSYNQGAEAFF.

This clone has just a few counts. The chain couples TRBV2 to TRBJ2-1; a possible D gene is TRBD2 (5 bases). The CDR3 sequence is 13 residues long. Trimming pared 8 bases from V and 9 bases from J, leaving 17 bases between. The V gene's germline CDR1 is SNHLY and CDR2 FYNNEI. CDR3 sequence (DNA): TGTGCCAGCCTTTCCAGTGGAGGAACTGAGCAGTTCTTC. Protein sequence: CASLSSGGTEQFF.

The rearrangement uses TRBV7-9 and TRBJ2-7, with D possibly TRBD1 on 6 matching bases. Trimming took off 3 bases at V and 0 bases at J, with 15 bases between the two ends. CDR1 is SEHNR and CDR2 is FQNEAQ in the germline V gene (reference sequence). This CDR3 spans 16 amino acids. The DNA for the CDR3 is TGTGCCAGCAGCTTCCAGGGACATCAAAGCTCCTACGAGCAGTACTTC. It yields the protein CASSFQGHQSSYEQYF.

This clone was observed a few times. The CDR3 spells CASSLWGGNEQFF. The CDR3 DNA sequence: TGTGCCAGCAGCTTATGGGGAGGCAATGAGCAGTTCTTC. The rearrangement joins TRBV7-9 to TRBJ2-1; TRBD2 might be the D (6 bases). Per the germline V gene, CDR1 is SEHNR and CDR2 is FQNEAQ (reference sequence). Trimming left V 2 bases short and J 6 bases short, with 8 bases between. The CDR3 runs to 13 residues.

The rearrangement links TRBV5-1 to TRBJ2-3; D gene uncertain. The CDR3 extends over 14 amino acids. The germline V gene has CDR1 SGHRS and CDR2 YFSETQ. V was trimmed by 0 bases and J by 0 bases, leaving 5 bases between them. DNA of the CDR3: TGCGCCAGCAGCTTGGTGGCCAGCACAGATACGCAGTATTTT. This codes for CASSLVASTDTQYF.

The chain uses TRBV29-1 and TRBJ2-4; a possible D gene is TRBD1 (6 bases). Germline loops: CDR1 SQVTM, CDR2 ANQGSEA. The CDR3 spans 13 residues. V lost 7 bases and J 7 bases, leaving 17 bases between the germline ends. CDR3 loop: CSGGEGVGNIQYF. For the CDR3, the DNA is TGCAGCGGCGGTGAGGGGGTAGGCAACATTCAGTACTTC.

The chain uses TRBV29-1 and TRBJ2-7; 7 bases agree with TRBD2. V lost 4 bases to trimming and J lost 0 bases; unmatched junction nucleotides: 6. Germline V CDR1 and CDR2: SQVTM, ANQGSEA. The CDR3 covers 14 residues. The CDR3 region is CSVVVAGASYEQYF. The CDR3, as DNA: TGCAGCGTTGTGGTGGCGGGAGCCTCCTACGAGCAGTACTTC.

This chain uses TRBV5-8 with TRBJ2-2; 8 positions match TRBD2. Looked up from germline, CDR1 is SGHTS and CDR2 is YDEGEE. CDR3 length: 16 residues. The ends lost 5 bases at V and 2 bases at J; junction bases unmatched: 8. The CDR3 sequence: CASRRRSGSNTGELFF. The CDR3 DNA reads as TGTGCCAGCAGACGAAGAAGCGGGAGCAACACCGGGGAGCTGTTTTTT.

The rearrangement joins TRBV24-1 to TRBJ2-2, with D perhaps matching TRBD1 (6 bases). The germline CDR1 and CDR2 sequences are KGHDR and SFDVKD. This CDR3 comprises 12 residues. Trimming took off 9 bases at V and 4 bases at J, with 8 bases between the two ends. The CDR3 loop reads CATSGVTGELFF. CDR3 bases: TGTGCCACCTCAGGGGTCACCGGGGAGCTGTTTTTT.